This TCR beta chain was sequenced for a study of response to subunit inactivated influenza vaccine. TCRdb called the RT-PCR reads again in MiXCR, with one record for every CDR3 protein. The sample records fewer than 750,000 distinct CDR3 sequences, about 14% being singletons. Findings of the study overall: It was the authors' suggestion that each seasonal influenza vaccination recruits few new T cells.

Concerning this clonotype: No antigen is known for it.

CDR3 length: 16 residues. Germline V gives CDR1 LGHDT, CDR2 YNNKEL (reference sequence). V was clipped by 4 bases and J by 0 bases; unmatched bases: 6. The genes are TRBV3-1 and TRBJ1-1, with TRBD1 identical over 9 bases. The source is a man aged 50-60 years who received an inactivated influenza vaccine. Specimen: PBMCs from blood, collected about 13 days after vaccination. DNA of the CDR3: TGTGCCAGCAGCCGAGGACAGGGGACCATGAACACTGAAGCTTTCTTT. It translates to CASSRGQGTMNTEAFF.